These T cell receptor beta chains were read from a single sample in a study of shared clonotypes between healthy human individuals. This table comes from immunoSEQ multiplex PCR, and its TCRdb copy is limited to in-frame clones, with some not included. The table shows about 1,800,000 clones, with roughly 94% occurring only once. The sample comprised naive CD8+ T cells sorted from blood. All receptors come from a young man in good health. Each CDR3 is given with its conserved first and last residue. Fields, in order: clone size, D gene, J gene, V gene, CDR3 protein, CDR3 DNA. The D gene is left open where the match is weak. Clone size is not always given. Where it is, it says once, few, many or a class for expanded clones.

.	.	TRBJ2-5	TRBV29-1	CSVEAGKGETQYF	TGCAGCGTTGAAGCGGGAAAAGGGGAGACCCAGTACTTC
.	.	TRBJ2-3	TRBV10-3	CAISESTDTQYF	TGTGCCATCAGTGAGTCCACAGATACGCAGTATTTT
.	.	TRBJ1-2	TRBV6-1	CASSEWVAGMEGYTF	TGTGCCAGCAGTGAATGGGTCGCGGGCATGGAGGGCTACACCTTC
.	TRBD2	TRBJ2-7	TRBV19	CASSRTSEYEQYF	TGTGCCAGTAGTCGGACTAGCGAGTACGAGCAGTACTTC
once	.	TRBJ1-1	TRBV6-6	CASSYSGVVNTEAFF	TGTGCCAGCAGTTACTCGGGGGTGGTGAACACTGAAGCTTTCTTT
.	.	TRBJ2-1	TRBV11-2	CASRVPGVSTFEQFF	TGTGCCAGCAGGGTGCCAGGAGTTTCGACCTTTGAGCAGTTCTTC
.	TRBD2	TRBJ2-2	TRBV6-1	CASSETAREASNTGELFF	TGTGCCAGCAGTGAAACCGCGCGGGAGGCCTCGAACACCGGGGAGCTGTTTTTT
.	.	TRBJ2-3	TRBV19	CATAGYTDTQYF	TGTGCCACAGCTGGTTACACAGATACGCAGTATTTT
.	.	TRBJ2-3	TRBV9	CASSVGRSSGDTQYF	TGTGCCAGCAGCGTAGGGCGGTCTTCCGGAGATACGCAGTATTTT
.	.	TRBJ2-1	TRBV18	CASSTSGGDLEQFF	TGTGCCAGCTCAACCTCCGGCGGTGATCTTGAGCAGTTCTTC
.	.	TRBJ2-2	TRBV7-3	CASSPPSAGELFF	TGTGCCAGCAGCCCTCCTTCGGCCGGGGAGCTGTTTTTT
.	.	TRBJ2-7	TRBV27	CASTPVEARAYEQYF	TGTGCCAGCACCCCTGTGGAGGCCAGGGCCTACGAGCAGTACTTC
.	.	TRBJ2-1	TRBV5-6	CASSSLGVTEQFF	TGTGCCAGCAGCTCCCTTGGGGTGACTGAGCAGTTCTTC
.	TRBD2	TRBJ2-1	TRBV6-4	CASSERAGGRDEQFF	TGTGCCAGCAGTGAAAGAGCGGGAGGAAGGGATGAGCAGTTCTTC
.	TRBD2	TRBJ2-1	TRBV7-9	CASSSGLAVYNEQFF	TGTGCCAGCAGCTCGGGACTAGCGGTCTACAATGAGCAGTTCTTC
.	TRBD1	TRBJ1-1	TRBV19	CASSTRTGLPEAFF	TGTGCCAGTAGTACTCGGACAGGCCTGCCTGAAGCTTTCTTT
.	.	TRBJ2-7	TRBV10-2	CASSESFEQYF	TGCGCCAGCAGTGAGTCGTTCGAGCAGTACTTC
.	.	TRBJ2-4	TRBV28	CASSSHRVAKNIQYF	TGTGCCAGCAGTTCACACAGGGTTGCCAAAAACATTCAGTACTTC
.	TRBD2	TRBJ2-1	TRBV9	CASSVGSLATYNEQFF	TGTGCCAGCAGCGTAGGATCACTAGCGACTTACAATGAGCAGTTCTTC
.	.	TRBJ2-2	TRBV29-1	CSVEDFNTGELFF	TGCAGCGTTGAAGACTTCAACACCGGGGAGCTGTTTTTT
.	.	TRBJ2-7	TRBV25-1	CASSESSGPGYEQYF	TGTGCCAGCAGTGAGTCCTCAGGGCCAGGGTACGAGCAGTACTTC
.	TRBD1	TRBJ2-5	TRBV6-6	CASSRGQGNSQETQYF	TGTGCCAGCAGCCGAGGACAGGGGAACTCCCAAGAGACCCAGTACTTC
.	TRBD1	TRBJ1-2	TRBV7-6	CASSSFPGQGTLNYGYTF	TGTGCCAGCAGCTCATTCCCGGGACAGGGGACCCTTAACTATGGCTACACCTTC
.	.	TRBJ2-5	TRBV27	CASSLGAQGETQYF	TGTGCCAGCAGTTTAGGGGCCCAGGGAGAGACCCAGTACTTC
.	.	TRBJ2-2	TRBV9	CASSVGGLGELFF	TGTGCCAGCAGCGTAGGGGGGCTCGGGGAGCTGTTTTTT
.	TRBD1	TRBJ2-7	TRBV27	CASSLSPGTGTYEQYF	TGTGCCAGCAGTTTATCTCCAGGGACAGGCACCTACGAGCAGTACTTC
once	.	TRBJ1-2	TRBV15	CATSSGGTNYGYTF	TGTGCCACCAGCAGTGGCGGGACGAACTATGGCTACACCTTC
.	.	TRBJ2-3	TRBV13	CASSTTGHQDTQYF	TGTGCCAGCAGCACTACGGGACATCAAGATACGCAGTATTTT
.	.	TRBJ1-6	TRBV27	CASRPPGPTSPLHF	TGTGCCAGCAGGCCGCCGGGACCGACTTCACCCCTCCACTTT
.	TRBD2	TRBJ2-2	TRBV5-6	CASSLELRGGSGLTGELFF	TGTGCCAGCAGCTTGGAACTCCGTGGCGGGAGCGGTTTGACCGGGGAGCTGTTTTTT
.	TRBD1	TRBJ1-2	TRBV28	CASSTGQGSYGYTF	TGTGCCAGCAGCACCGGACAGGGTAGCTATGGCTACACCTTC
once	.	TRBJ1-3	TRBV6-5	CASRDGSGNTIYF	TGTGCCAGCAGGGACGGGTCTGGAAACACCATATATTTT
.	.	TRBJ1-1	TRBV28	CASSWDTSGTEAFF	TGTGCCAGCAGTTGGGACACTTCGGGCACTGAAGCTTTCTTT
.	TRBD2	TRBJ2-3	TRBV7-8	CASTGLAGGSASTDTQYF	TGTGCCAGCACCGGACTAGCGGGAGGGTCAGCTTCCACAGATACGCAGTATTTT
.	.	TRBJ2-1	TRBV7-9	CASSAIGSSYNEQFF	TGTGCCAGCAGCGCAATTGGGAGCTCCTACAATGAGCAGTTCTTC
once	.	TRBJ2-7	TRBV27	CASSINSYEQYF	TGTGCCAGCAGCATAAATAGCTACGAGCAGTACTTC
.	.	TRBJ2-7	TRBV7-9	CASSLEQGFFNF	TGTGCCAGCAGCTTAGAACAGGGTTTTTTCAACTTC
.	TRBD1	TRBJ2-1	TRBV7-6	CASSLEQGANEQFF	TGTGCCAGCAGCTTGGAACAGGGGGCGAATGAGCAGTTCTTC
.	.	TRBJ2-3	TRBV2	CASRRLEMQADTQYF	TGTGCCAGCAGGAGATTAGAAATGCAAGCAGATACGCAGTATTTT
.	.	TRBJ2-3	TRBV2	CASSDLGITVTDTQYF	TGTGCCAGCAGTGATCTTGGAATCACCGTCACAGATACGCAGTATTTT
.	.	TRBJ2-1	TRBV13	CASSLEGGNEQFF	TGTGCCAGCAGCTTAGAAGGGGGGAATGAGCAGTTCTTC
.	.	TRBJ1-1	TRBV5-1	CASSFVGWDTEAFF	TGCGCCAGCAGCTTTGTGGGCTGGGACACTGAAGCTTTCTTT
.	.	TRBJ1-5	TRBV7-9	CASSSGTATNQPQHF	TGTGCCAGCAGCTCGGGGACCGCTACCAATCAGCCCCAGCATTTT
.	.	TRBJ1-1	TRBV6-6	CASSYLWEGNTEAFF	TGTGCCAGCAGTTATCTTTGGGAGGGGAACACTGAAGCTTTCTTT
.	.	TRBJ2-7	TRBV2	CASNEAGESYEQYF	TGTGCCAGCAACGAGGCGGGTGAATCCTACGAGCAGTACTTC
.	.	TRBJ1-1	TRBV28	CASSQRGLSTEAFF	TGTGCCAGCAGTCAAAGGGGGTTAAGCACTGAAGCTTTCTTT
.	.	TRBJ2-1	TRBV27	CASSSGELVYNEQFF	TGTGCCAGCAGTTCAGGGGAACTAGTCTACAATGAGCAGTTCTTC
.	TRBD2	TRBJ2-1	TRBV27	CASSQGLAGEQFF	TGTGCCAGCAGCCAGGGACTAGCGGGGGAGCAGTTCTTC
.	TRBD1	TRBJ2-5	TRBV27	CASSLKGQKYQETQYF	TGTGCCAGCAGTTTAAAGGGACAGAAGTACCAAGAGACCCAGTACTTC
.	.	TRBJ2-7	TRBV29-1	CSAGRDGGGGEQYF	TGCAGCGCCGGACGGGACGGGGGTGGTGGTGAGCAGTACTTC
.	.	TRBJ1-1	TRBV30	CAWSVGRANTEAFF	TGTGCCTGGAGTGTAGGCAGGGCGAACACTGAAGCTTTCTTT
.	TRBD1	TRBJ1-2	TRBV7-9	CASTQGAGDGYTF	TGTGCCAGCACCCAGGGGGCAGGGGATGGCTACACCTTC
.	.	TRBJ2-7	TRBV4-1	CASSQEWSAGGSYEQYF	TGCGCCAGCAGCCAAGAATGGTCTGCGGGCGGCTCCTACGAGCAGTACTTC